These T cell receptor beta chains were read from a single sample in a study of beta chain features in type 1 diabetes. This table comes from immunoSEQ multiplex PCR, and its TCRdb copy is limited to in-frame clones, with some not included. The sample consists of 600,000 or so clones, around 15% of them appearing once. Sequenced input: naive CD4+ T cells from blood. The receptors were gathered from a man aged 18 to 30 with type 1 diabetes. Both conserved end residues are part of each CDR3. A D gene is named only where the DNA matches it firmly. Size is omitted from some rows. Given values are once, few, many or a class for expanded clones.

d_call j_call clone_size v_call cdr3_nt cdr3_aa
TRBD2 TRBJ2-5 few TRBV4-3 TGCGCCAGCAGCCTTTTAACGCCGGGACTAGCGGTCACTGAGACCCAGTACTTC CASSLLTPGLAVTETQYF
TRBD1 TRBJ1-5 few TRBV4-1 TGCGCCAGCAGCCAAGGGGACAGGGGGAGGAATCAGCCCCAGCATTTT CASSQGDRGRNQPQHF
TRBD2 TRBJ2-2 few TRBV7-9 TGTGCCAGCAGCTTACTAGCGGCCTCATTCGGGGAGCTGTTTTTT CASSLLAASFGELFF
- TRBJ2-7 few TRBV18 TGTGCCAGCTCACTACATCCCGCAGGGCCCTACGAGCAGTACTTC CASSLHPAGPYEQYF
- TRBJ2-7 few TRBV21-1 TGTGCCAGCAGACCGGGACAGGGAGCAACCTACGAGCAGTACTTC CASRPGQGATYEQYF
- TRBJ1-5 many TRBV10-3 TGTGCCATCGGGCAGAATCAGCCCCAGCATTTT CAIGQNQPQHF
- TRBJ2-2 - TRBV9 TGTGCCAGCAGCGTAGTTGTGGGGGACACCGGGGAGCTGTTTTTT CASSVVVGDTGELFF
TRBD2 TRBJ2-5 few TRBV27 TGTGCCAGCAGTTTACGCCCCTCCCAGGAGGGTAGCGGGAGACGAAAGACCCAGTACTTC CASSLRPSQEGSGRRKTQYF
TRBD1 TRBJ1-2 - TRBV25-1 TGTGCCAGCAGTGAAGGCCCGGGACAGCTCTATGGCTACACCTTC CASSEGPGQLYGYTF
TRBD1 TRBJ2-7 few TRBV10-3 TGTGCCATCAGAGGACAGGGGGCAGGGGAGCAGTACTTC CAIRGQGAGEQYF
- TRBJ1-2 - TRBV27 TGTGCCAGCAGTTTCCAGGCAGGGAGCTATGGCTACACCTTC CASSFQAGSYGYTF
TRBD1 TRBJ2-3 - TRBV7-9 TGTGCCAGCAGCTTATTCCCGGGACAGGGACGTACTAGCACAGATACGCAGTATTTT CASSLFPGQGRTSTDTQYF
- TRBJ1-4 - TRBV5-1 TGCGCCAGCAGTAGGGTTCGAAATGAAAAACTGTTTTTT CASSRVRNEKLFF
- TRBJ2-1 - TRBV29-1 TGCAGCGTTGAACACAGTCTCGGCTACAATGAGCAGTTCTTC CSVEHSLGYNEQFF
TRBD2 TRBJ2-7 few TRBV9 TGTGCCCCTGGATTGACTAGCGGGAGATACGAGCAGTACTTC CAPGLTSGRYEQYF
TRBD1 TRBJ2-1 - TRBV28 TGTGCCAGCAGGGAGACAGGGGTCGAGCAGTTCTTC CASRETGVEQFF
- TRBJ2-3 - TRBV9 TGTGCCAGCAGCGTAGCATCCTTCTACTCCCAGGGTACGCAGTATTTT CASSVASFYSQGTQYF